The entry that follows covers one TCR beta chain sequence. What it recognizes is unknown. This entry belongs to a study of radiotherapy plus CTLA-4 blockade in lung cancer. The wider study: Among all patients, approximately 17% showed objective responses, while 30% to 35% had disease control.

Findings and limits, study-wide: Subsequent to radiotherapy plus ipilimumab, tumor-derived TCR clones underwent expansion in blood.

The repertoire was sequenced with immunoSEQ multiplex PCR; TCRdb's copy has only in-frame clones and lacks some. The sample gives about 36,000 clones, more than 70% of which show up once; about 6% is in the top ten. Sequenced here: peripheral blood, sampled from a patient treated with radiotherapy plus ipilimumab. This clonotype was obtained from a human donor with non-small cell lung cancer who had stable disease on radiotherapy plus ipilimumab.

CDR3 loop: CASSVQTGGPYNEQFF. The CDR3 nucleotides are TGTGCCAGCAGTGTCCAGACAGGGGGACCCTACAATGAGCAGTTCTTC. The rearrangement links TRBV2 to TRBJ2-1; 9 nucleotides align to TRBD1. Trimming cost V 4 bases and J 2 bases; bases outside gene matches: 6. The germline V gene encodes CDR1 SNHLY and CDR2 FYNNEI. CDR3 length equals 16 residues.